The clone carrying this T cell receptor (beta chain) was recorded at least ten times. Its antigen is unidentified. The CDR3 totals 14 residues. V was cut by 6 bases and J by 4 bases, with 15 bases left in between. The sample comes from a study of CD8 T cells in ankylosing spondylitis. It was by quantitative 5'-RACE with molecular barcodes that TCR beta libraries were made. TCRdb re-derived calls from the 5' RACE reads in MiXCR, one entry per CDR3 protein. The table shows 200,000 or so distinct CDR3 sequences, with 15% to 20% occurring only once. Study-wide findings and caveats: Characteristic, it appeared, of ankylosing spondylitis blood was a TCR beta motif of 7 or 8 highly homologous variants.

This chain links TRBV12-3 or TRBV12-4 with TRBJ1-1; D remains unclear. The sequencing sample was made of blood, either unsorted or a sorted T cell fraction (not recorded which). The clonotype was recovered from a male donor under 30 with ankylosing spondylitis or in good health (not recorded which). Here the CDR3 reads CASRPGVVGTEAFF. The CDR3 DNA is TGTGCCAGCAGGCCCGGGGTTGTGGGCACTGAAGCTTTCTTT.